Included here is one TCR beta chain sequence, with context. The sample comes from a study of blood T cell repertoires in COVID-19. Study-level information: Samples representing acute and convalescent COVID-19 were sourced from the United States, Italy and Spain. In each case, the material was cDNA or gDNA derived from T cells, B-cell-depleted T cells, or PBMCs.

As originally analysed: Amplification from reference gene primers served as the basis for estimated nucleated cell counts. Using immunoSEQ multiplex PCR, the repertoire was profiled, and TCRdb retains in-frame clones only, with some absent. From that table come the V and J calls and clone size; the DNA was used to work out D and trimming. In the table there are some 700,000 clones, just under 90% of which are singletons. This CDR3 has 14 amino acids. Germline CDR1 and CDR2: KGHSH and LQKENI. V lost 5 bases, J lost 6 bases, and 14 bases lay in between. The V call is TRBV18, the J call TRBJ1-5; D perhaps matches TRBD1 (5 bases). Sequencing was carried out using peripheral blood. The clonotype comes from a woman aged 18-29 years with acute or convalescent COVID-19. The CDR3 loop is CASSSGGLGQPQHF. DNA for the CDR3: TGTGCCAGCTCATCGGGGGGTCTAGGTCAGCCCCAGCATTTT.